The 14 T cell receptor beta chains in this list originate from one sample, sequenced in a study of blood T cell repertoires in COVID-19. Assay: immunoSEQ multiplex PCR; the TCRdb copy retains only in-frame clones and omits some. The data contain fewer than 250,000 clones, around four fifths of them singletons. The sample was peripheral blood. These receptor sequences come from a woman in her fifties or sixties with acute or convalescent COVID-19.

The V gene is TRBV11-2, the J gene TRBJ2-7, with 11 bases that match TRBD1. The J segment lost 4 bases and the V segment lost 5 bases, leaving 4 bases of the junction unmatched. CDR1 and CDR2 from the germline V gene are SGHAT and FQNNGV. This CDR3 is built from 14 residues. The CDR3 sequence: CASSAGTGGYEQYF. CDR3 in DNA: TGTGCCAGCAGCGCGGGGACAGGGGGTTACGAGCAGTACTTC.

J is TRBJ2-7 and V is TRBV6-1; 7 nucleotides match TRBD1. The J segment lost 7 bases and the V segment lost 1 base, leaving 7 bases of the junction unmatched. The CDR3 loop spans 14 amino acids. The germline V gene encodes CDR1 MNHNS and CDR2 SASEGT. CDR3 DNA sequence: TGTGCCAGCAGTGAAGAACAGGGGTTGTGGGAGCAGTACTTC. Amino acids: CASSEEQGLWEQYF.

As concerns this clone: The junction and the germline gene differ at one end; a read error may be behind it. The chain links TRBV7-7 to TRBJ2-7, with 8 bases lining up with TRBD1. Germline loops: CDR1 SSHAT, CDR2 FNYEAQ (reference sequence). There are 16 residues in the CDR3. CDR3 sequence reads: CASSSRTGIVTYEQYF. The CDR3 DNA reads TGTGCTAGCAGCTCTCGGACAGGGATTGTTACCTACGAGCAGTACTTC.

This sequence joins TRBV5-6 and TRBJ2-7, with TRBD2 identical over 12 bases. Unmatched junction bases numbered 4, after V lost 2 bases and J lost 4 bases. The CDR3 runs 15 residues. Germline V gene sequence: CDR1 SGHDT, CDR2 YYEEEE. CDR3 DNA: TGTGCCAGCAGCTTCCCTAGCGGGAGGGCGTACGAGCAGTACTTC. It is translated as CASSFPSGRAYEQYF. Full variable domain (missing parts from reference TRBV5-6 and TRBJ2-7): DAGVTQSPTHLIKTRGQQVTLRCSPKSGHDTVSWYQQALGQGPQFIFQYYEEEERQRGNFPDRFSGHQFPNYSSELNVNALLLGDSALYLCASSFPSGRAYEQYFGPGTRLTVT.

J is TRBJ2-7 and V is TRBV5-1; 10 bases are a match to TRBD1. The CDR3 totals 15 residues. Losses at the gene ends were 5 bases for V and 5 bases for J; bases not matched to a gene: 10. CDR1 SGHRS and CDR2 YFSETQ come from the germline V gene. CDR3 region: CASSFSPGQGNEQYF. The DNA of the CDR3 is TGCGCCAGCAGTTTTTCTCCGGGACAGGGGAACGAGCAGTACTTC.

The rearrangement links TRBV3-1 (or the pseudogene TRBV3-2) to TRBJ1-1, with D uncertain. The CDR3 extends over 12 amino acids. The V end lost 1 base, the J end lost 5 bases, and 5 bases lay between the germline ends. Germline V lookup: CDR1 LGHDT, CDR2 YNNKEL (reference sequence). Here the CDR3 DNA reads TGTGCCAGCAGCCAAGTAGCTACTGAAGCTTTCTTT. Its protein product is CASSQVATEAFF.

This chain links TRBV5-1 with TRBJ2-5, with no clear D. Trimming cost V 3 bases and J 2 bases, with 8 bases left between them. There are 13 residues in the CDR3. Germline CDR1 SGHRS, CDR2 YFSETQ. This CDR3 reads CASSSTVQETQYF. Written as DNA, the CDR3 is TGCGCCAGCAGCTCGACTGTACAAGAGACCCAGTACTTC.

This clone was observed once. For the CDR3, the DNA is TGTGCCAGCAGTAAATTGGCGAGGACAGGCACCAATGGCTACACCTTC. Its protein is CASSKLARTGTNGYTF. The chain is built from TRBV27 and TRBJ1-2; 7 bases map to TRBD1. J lost 6 bases, V lost 5 bases, and 15 bases had no gene match. This CDR3 contains 16 residues. The germline CDR1 and CDR2 sequences are MNHEY and SMNVEV (reference sequence).

CDR3 residues: CASSPGQGSEKLFF. As DNA, the CDR3 is TGTGCCAGCTCACCCGGACAGGGGAGCGAAAAACTGTTTTTT. The gene calls are TRBV18 and TRBJ1-4, with 9 bases identical to TRBD1. The CDR3 is 14 residues long. Germline CDR1 KGHSH, CDR2 LQKENI. J was trimmed by 8 bases and V by 3 bases; bases with no gene match: 4.

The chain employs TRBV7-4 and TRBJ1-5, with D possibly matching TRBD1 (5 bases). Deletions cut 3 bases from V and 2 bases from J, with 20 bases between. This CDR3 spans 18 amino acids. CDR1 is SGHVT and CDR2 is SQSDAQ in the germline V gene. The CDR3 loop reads CASSFAGTPQRRNQPQHF. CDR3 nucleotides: TGTGCCAGCAGCTTCGCCGGGACTCCTCAAAGGCGCAATCAGCCCCAGCATTTT.

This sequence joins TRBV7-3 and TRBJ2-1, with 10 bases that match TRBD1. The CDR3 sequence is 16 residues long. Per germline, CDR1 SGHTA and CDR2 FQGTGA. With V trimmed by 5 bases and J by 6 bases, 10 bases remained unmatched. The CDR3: CASSRTGTGDLNEQFF. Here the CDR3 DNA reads TGTGCCAGCAGCCGTACCGGGACAGGGGACCTCAATGAGCAGTTCTTC.

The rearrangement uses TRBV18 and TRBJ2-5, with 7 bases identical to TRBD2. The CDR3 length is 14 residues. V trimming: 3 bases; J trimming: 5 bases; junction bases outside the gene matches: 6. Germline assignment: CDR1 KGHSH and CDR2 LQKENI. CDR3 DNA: TGTGCCAGCTCACCGGTGGCGGGGGACGAGACCCAGTACTTC. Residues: CASSPVAGDETQYF.

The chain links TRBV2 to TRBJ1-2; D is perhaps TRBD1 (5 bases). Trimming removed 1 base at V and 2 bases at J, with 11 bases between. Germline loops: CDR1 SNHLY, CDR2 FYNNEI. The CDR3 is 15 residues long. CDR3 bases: TGTGCCAGCAGTGAAGAGGCAGGGAGGAACTATGGCTACACCTTC. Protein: CASSEEAGRNYGYTF.

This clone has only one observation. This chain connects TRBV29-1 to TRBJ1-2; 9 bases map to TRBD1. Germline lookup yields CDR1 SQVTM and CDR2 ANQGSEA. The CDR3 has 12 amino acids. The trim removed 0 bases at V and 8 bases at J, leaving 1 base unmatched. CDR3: CSVEEGQGGYTF. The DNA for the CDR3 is TGCAGCGTTGAAGAAGGACAGGGGGGCTACACCTTC. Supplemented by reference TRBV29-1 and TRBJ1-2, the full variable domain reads SAVISQKPSRDICQRGTSLTIQCQVDSQVTMMFWYRQQPGQSLTLIATANQGSEATYESGFVIDKFPISRPNLTFSTLTVSNMSPEDSSIYLCSVEEGQGGYTFGSGTRLTVV.